This T cell receptor beta chain was retrieved from a study of regulatory T cells in long-lasting Graves disease. The wider study: Antithyroid drugs had been taken by newly diagnosed Graves' patients for under 3 months.

Through Arm-PCR of CDR3 regions and iRepertoire HTBI primers, TCR beta libraries were built. TCRdb ran MiXCR on the multiplex PCR reads and lists one entry per CDR3 protein. The sample consists of under 250,000 distinct CDR3 sequences, around 20% of them appearing once. This CDR3 is 14 amino acids long. V gave up 2 bases and J gave up 5 bases, with 10 bases separating them. CDR1 is WSHSY, CDR2 SAAADI, per germline. Broader study findings: Public clonotype sharing was higher in persistent than newly diagnosed patients. Favored gene segments in persistent disease were TRBV28, TRBJ1-2 and TRBJ2-5.

Time point of the sample: newly diagnosed GD, antithyroid drugs for less than 3 months. Following extraction of RNA from PBMCs, that RNA was used to make the TCR library. Those enrolled as patients came out of an endocrinology department in Xi'an, China. Worth noting for this clonotype: Its specificity is not known.

The sequence came from a female donor with Graves disease. The J gene is TRBJ1-5, the V gene TRBV10-2, with D hard to call. Specimen: peripheral blood mononuclear cells (PBMCs), collected at new diagnosis, from a patient treated with antithyroid drugs. This CDR3 is CASSEDSTYQPQHF. CDR3 DNA: TGCGCCAGCAGTGAGGATTCCACTTATCAGCCCCAGCATTTT.